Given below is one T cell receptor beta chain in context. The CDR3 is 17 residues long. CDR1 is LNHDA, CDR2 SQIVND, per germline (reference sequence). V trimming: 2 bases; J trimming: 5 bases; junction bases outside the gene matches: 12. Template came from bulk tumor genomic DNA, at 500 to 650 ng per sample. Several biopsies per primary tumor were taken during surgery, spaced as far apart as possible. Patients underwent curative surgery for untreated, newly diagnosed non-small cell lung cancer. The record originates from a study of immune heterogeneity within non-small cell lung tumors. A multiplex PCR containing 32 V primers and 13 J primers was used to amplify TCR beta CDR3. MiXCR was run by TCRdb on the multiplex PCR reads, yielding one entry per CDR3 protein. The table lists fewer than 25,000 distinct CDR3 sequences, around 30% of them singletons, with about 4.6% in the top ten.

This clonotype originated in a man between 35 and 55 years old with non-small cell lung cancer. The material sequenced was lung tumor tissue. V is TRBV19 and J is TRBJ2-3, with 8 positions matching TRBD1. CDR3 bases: TGTGCCAGTAGTATAAGATTCAGGGGGCGCGATGAAGATACGCAGTATTTT. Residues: CASSIRFRGRDEDTQYF.